A single TCR beta chain is shown here with its context. This sample is part of a study of response to subunit inactivated influenza vaccine. MiXCR, applied by TCRdb to the RT-PCR reads, yields one record per CDR3 protein. The data hold roughly 550,000 distinct CDR3 sequences, with around 21% observed a single time. The CDR3 has 15 amino acids. V dropped 2 bases and J dropped 8 bases, with 15 bases sitting between them. This sample was shared with a second study, whose subject was T cells expressing NK-cell markers. This second report adds: Generation of TCR beta cDNA was performed by 5'RACE template switching incorporating UMIs. From sorted CD3+CD56+NKG2C+, CD3+CD56+NKG2C- and CD3+CD56-NKG2C+ T cells came the TCR beta repertoires. Within the sequenced cohort of eight donors, seven exhibited HCMV seropositivity and one was seronegative. Researchers report these clonotypes also headed the CD3+CD56-NKG2C+ fraction in several donors.

The rearrangement links TRBV12-3 or TRBV12-4 to TRBJ1-4; D possibly corresponds to TRBD1 (6 bases). The sequence was collected from a man aged 50 or older who received an inactivated influenza vaccine. The sequenced sample was CD4+ T cells sorted from PBMCs, obtained approximately 13 days after vaccination. The CDR3 region has the DNA TGTGCCAGCAGTTTAATATCCAGGGGTCCGGAAAAACTGTTTTTT. Amino acids: CASSLISRGPEKLFF.